A single sample is the source of the 15 T cell receptor beta chains below, sequenced in a study of cytomegalovirus exposure and HLA in healthy donors. Vbeta (60) and Jbeta (13) primers were used in the PCR. Libraries were prepared by immunoSEQ multiplex PCR; TCRdb keeps only in-frame clonotypes and omits some of them. Of 150,000 to 200,000 clones in the sample, 70% to 90% were seen once. Sequenced sample: PBMCs. The receptors here all came from a woman aged 18-29 years in good health and CMV-seronegative.

Of note for this clone: Germline and junction disagree at one end, which may indicate a read error. CDR3 region: CAGSLTTGEQYF. CDR3 sequence (DNA): TGTGCCGGCAGCCTCACGACGGGGGAGCAGTACTTC. The chain carries TRBV6-1 and TRBJ2-7; TRBD2 might be the D (5 bases). This CDR3 has 12 residues. Germline values: CDR1 MNHNS, CDR2 SASEGT.

This clone was seen once. This chain joins TRBV7-9 and TRBJ2-1, with 13 bases fitting TRBD2. V lost 5 bases, J lost 7 bases, and 11 bases stayed unmatched. Germline loops: CDR1 SEHNR, CDR2 FQNEAQ (reference sequence). This CDR3 is built from 17 residues. Here the CDR3 DNA reads TGTGCCAGCAGCAGGCCGGGACTAGCGGGAAATGTAAATGAGCAGTTCTTC. The encoded protein is CASSRPGLAGNVNEQFF. Combining the CDR3 with reference TRBV7-9 and TRBJ2-1 gives the whole variable domain DTGVSQNPRHKITKRGQNVTFRCDPISEHNRLYWYRQTLGQGPEFLTYFQNEAQLEKSRLLSDRFSAERPKGSFSTLEIQRTEQGDSAMYLCASSRPGLAGNVNEQFFGPGTRLTVL.

The rearrangement joins TRBV9 to TRBJ1-1, with D possibly matching TRBD1 (6 bases). CDR1 is SGDLS, CDR2 YYNGEE, per germline. V lost 3 bases and J 8 bases, leaving 11 bases between the germline ends. The CDR3 extends over 12 amino acids. The CDR3: CASSGGGGEAFF. DNA for the CDR3: TGTGCCAGCAGCGGAGGGGGGGGCGAAGCTTTCTTT.

With regard to this clone: The sample carries other DNA sequences with the same CDR3. The V and J genes are TRBV30 and TRBJ2-7, with D unclear. The CDR3 sequence is 13 residues long. The V end lost 0 bases, the J end lost 4 bases, and 10 bases lay between the germline ends. Germline V gives CDR1 GTSNPN, CDR2 SVGIG (reference sequence). The CDR3 coding sequence is TGTGCCTGGAGTGTGTATCAACTTTACGAGCAGTACTTC. This encodes CAWSVYQLYEQYF.

V gene TRBV6-5 combines with J gene TRBJ1-2; D is undetermined. The CDR3 has 15 residues. V lost 5 bases and J 2 bases, leaving 15 bases between the germline ends. CDR1 and CDR2 (germline): MNHEY, SVGAGI. CDR3: CASSPGQSSNYGYTF. The CDR3 nucleotides are TGTGCCAGCAGTCCGGGTCAAAGTTCGAACTATGGCTACACCTTC.

Turning to this clone: An end of the junction does not agree with germline; a read error may underlie this. This rearrangement joins TRBV7-9 to TRBJ2-1, with 10 positions matching TRBD2. This CDR3 spans 14 amino acids. The germline gives CDR1 SEHNR, CDR2 FQNEAQ (reference sequence). DNA of the CDR3: TGTTCCAGCAGCTTCCTAGCGGGAGACAATGAGCAGTTCTTC. Translation: CSSSFLAGDNEQFF.

The rearrangement uses TRBV28 and TRBJ1-4; 7 bases fit TRBD1. Germline V gene sequence: CDR1 MDHEN, CDR2 SYDVKM. V lost 6 bases, J lost 8 bases, and 12 bases stayed unmatched. The CDR3 has 15 residues. The CDR3 loop reads CASSSAGGNVEKLFF. CDR3 in DNA: TGTGCCAGCAGCAGCGCAGGGGGAAACGTCGAAAAACTGTTTTTT.

The chain carries TRBV7-2 and TRBJ1-5, with no clear D. The germline gives CDR1 SGHTA, CDR2 FQGNSA. Between the trimmed V and J ends, which lost 2 bases and 11 bases, there was a span of 28 bases. CDR3 size: 18 residues. The CDR3 DNA reads as TGTGCCAGCAGCTTACGTCAGCGCAGTGGAGTTTTGGTTGAGGCCCAGCATTTT. Translating gives CASSLRQRSGVLVEAQHF. Combining the CDR3 with reference TRBV7-2 and TRBJ1-5 gives the whole variable domain GAGVSQSPSNKVTEKGKDVELRCDPISGHTALYWYRQSLGQGLEFLIYFQGNSAPDKSGLPSDRFSAERTGGSVSTLTIQRTQQEDSAVYLCASSLRQRSGVLVEAQHFGDGTRLSIL.

V gene TRBV28 combines with J gene TRBJ1-2, with D hard to call. From germline, CDR1 is MDHEN and CDR2 SYDVKM. CDR3 length: 14 residues. The V end was cut by 7 bases, the J end by 8 bases, with 20 bases between. The CDR3 region has the DNA TGTGCCAGCACCCCGACGGGTTCACGGTGGGGCTACACCTTC. Its translation: CASTPTGSRWGYTF.

The genes are TRBV5-1 and TRBJ1-1, with D perhaps matching TRBD1 (5 bases). Trimming removed 0 bases from V and 4 bases from J, with 19 bases in between. CDR1 and CDR2 from the germline V gene are SGHRS and YFSETQ. CDR3 size: 17 residues. CDR3 in DNA: TGCGCCAGCAGCTTGGGGGCAGGACCCCAAGGGGCCACTGAAGCTTTCTTT. Translating it yields CASSLGAGPQGATEAFF.

CDR3 DNA sequence: TGTGCCAGCATGAGGGCCCCCTATCAATTTGAAGCTTTCTTT. It codes for CASMRAPYQFEAFF. The chain recombines TRBV2 with TRBJ1-1; D call uncertain. Germline V gene data show CDR1 as SNHLY and CDR2 as FYNNEI. V dropped 7 bases and J dropped 7 bases, with 19 bases sitting between them. This CDR3 has 14 amino acids.

CDR3: CASSLLRLAVYNEQFF. The CDR3, as DNA: TGTGCCAGCAGTTTGCTCCGGCTAGCGGTTTACAATGAGCAGTTCTTC. This chain connects TRBV28 to TRBJ2-1, with TRBD2 identical over 7 bases. The CDR3 consists of 16 residues. J gave up 4 bases and V 3 bases, and 9 bases lay outside the gene matches. The germline V gene has CDR1 MDHEN and CDR2 SYDVKM.

The rearrangement uses TRBV2 and TRBJ1-2, with TRBD1 as a possible D gene (6 bases). Germline CDR1 and CDR2: SNHLY and FYNNEI. Trimming cost V 7 bases and J 4 bases, with 16 bases left between them. The CDR3 is 14 amino acids. CDR3 bases: TGTGCCAGCACCCCCAGGGGTAAGGGCTATGGCTACACCTTC. Its translation: CASTPRGKGYGYTF.

The V and J genes are TRBV9 and TRBJ1-2, with D tentatively TRBD1 (6 bases). The CDR3 totals 16 residues. Germline V gene data show CDR1 as SGDLS and CDR2 as YYNGEE. Trimming left V 1 base short and J 3 bases short, with 16 bases between. CDR3 protein: CASSVRGGEGHYGYTF. The CDR3 DNA is TGTGCCAGCAGCGTAAGAGGGGGAGAAGGACACTATGGCTACACCTTC.

This clone was seen just once. The chain carries TRBV19 and TRBJ1-1, with 8 nucleotides matching TRBD1. Germline V gene sequence: CDR1 LNHDA, CDR2 SQIVND (reference sequence). This CDR3 comprises 13 residues. With 6 bases clipped from V and 4 bases from J, the junction kept 4 bases outside the gene matches. CDR3 DNA sequence: TGTGCCAGTAGCGGACAGGGCATCACTGAAGCTTTCTTT. This sequence encodes CASSGQGITEAFF.